The 17 T cell receptor beta chains presented below share a single source sample, sequenced in a study of T cells in Graves' hyperthyroidism and ophthalmopathy. TCR beta CDR3 regions were amplified from RNA transcripts. An initial round of RT-PCR targeting the TCR CDR3 relied on the HTBI primer set. TCRdb passed the multiplex PCR reads through MiXCR, listing each CDR3 protein once. The sample lists more than 350,000 distinct CDR3 sequences; more than 13% were seen once. The specimen sequenced was blood. Receptors originate from a woman in her 30s with Graves' hyperthyroidism.

The rearrangement joins TRBV27 to TRBJ1-1; no reliable D call. The CDR3 totals 15 residues. V dropped 5 bases and J dropped 4 bases, with 17 bases sitting between them. Germline assignment: CDR1 MNHEY and CDR2 SMNVEV (reference sequence). The CDR3 DNA reads as TGTGCCAGCAGTCCTAGTTATCCGAGGATCACTGAAGCTTTCTTT. Protein product: CASSPSYPRITEAFF.

This clonotype appeared many times. J is TRBJ2-5 and V is TRBV11-2; D gene ambiguous. Germline V gene data show CDR1 as SGHAT and CDR2 as FQNNGV. CDR3 length: 12 residues. The ends were cut back, 5 bases at V and 5 bases at J, with 9 bases in the middle. CDR3 DNA: TGTGCCAGCAGCCCGAACGGGGAGACCCAGTACTTC. Amino acid sequence: CASSPNGETQYF.

The gene calls are TRBV7-9 and TRBJ2-7; no reliable D call. The V and J ends lost 0 bases and 3 bases respectively, with 3 bases between them. This CDR3 is built from 12 residues. Germline CDR1 and CDR2: SEHNR and FQNEAQ (reference sequence). The CDR3 protein is CASSLAHYEQYF. CDR3 DNA sequence: TGTGCCAGCAGCTTAGCGCACTACGAGCAGTACTTC.

This clonotype showed up just a few times. The CDR3 bases are TGTGCCAGCAGCCCAGAGGGACCGAACACCGGGGAGCTGTTTTTT. It yields the protein CASSPEGPNTGELFF. The chain links TRBV7-9 to TRBJ2-2; tentatively, D is TRBD1 or TRBD2 (5 bases each). The CDR3 has 15 amino acids. Germline values: CDR1 SEHNR, CDR2 FQNEAQ (reference sequence). Between the trimmed V and J ends, which lost 5 bases and 0 bases, there was a span of 10 bases.

Only a few counts were recorded for this clonotype. The chain has TRBV5-4 and TRBJ2-3, with a weak D call TRBD2 (6 bases). Germline V CDR1 and CDR2: SGHNT, YYREEE (reference sequence). CDR3 length: 16 residues. Between the trimmed V and J ends, which lost 4 bases and 2 bases, there was a span of 17 bases. CDR3 protein: CASSPRPTSITDTQYF. The CDR3 DNA sequence: TGTGCCAGCAGCCCGAGACCGACTAGTATCACAGATACGCAGTATTTT.

This chain connects TRBV30 to TRBJ1-2, with 7 bases aligning to TRBD1. The CDR3 covers 14 residues. V gave up 4 bases and J gave up 4 bases; unmatched junction bases: 9. Germline V lookup: CDR1 GTSNPN, CDR2 SVGIG (reference sequence). CDR3 in amino acids: CAWNPTGSPYGYTF. The CDR3 DNA sequence: TGTGCCTGGAACCCGACAGGGTCCCCCTATGGCTACACCTTC.

This chain uses TRBV10-3 with TRBJ2-3, with 10 bases lining up with TRBD1. CDR3 length: 17 amino acids. Germline V gives CDR1 ENHRY, CDR2 SYGVKD. Trimming removed 4 bases from V and 0 bases from J; junction bases left unmatched: 7. DNA for the CDR3: TGTGCCATCAGTGGTGGGGGGGGACAGGGGAGCACAGATACGCAGTATTTT. It translates to CAISGGGGQGSTDTQYF.

The chain links TRBV5-1 to TRBJ1-4, with D tentatively TRBD1 (5 bases). This CDR3 has 16 amino acids. CDR1 is SGHRS, CDR2 YFSETQ, per germline. V lost 1 base and J 8 bases, leaving 18 bases between the germline ends. The CDR3 DNA is TGCGCCAGCAGCTTGCTCGGTGGCAGGGCAAAGGAAAAACTGTTTTTT. Its protein product is CASSLLGGRAKEKLFF.

The table lists this clonotype with many counts. V gene TRBV30 combines with J gene TRBJ1-1; TRBD1 matches at 9 bases. J gave up 5 bases and V 4 bases, and 5 bases lay outside the gene matches. Germline loops: CDR1 GTSNPN, CDR2 SVGIG (reference sequence). The CDR3 consists of 13 residues. The CDR3 spells CAWMAQGATEAFF. CDR3 nucleotides: TGTGCCTGGATGGCACAGGGGGCTACTGAAGCTTTCTTT.

In its sample, this clonotype was seen a few times. The rearrangement joins TRBV25-1 to TRBJ2-1; 8 bases match TRBD2. The junction had 4 bases not matched to a gene; V was cut back by 0 bases and J by 6 bases. The germline gives CDR1 MGHDK, CDR2 SYGVNS. The CDR3 sequence is 15 residues long. The CDR3, as DNA: TGTGCCAGCAGTGAATATGGGACTAGGACCAATGAGCAGTTCTTC. Translated: CASSEYGTRTNEQFF.

This clonotype was found a few times. The CDR3 region has the DNA TGTGCCAGCAGACCCCCCACCGGAGGACAGCCCCAGCATTTT. Residues: CASRPPTGGQPQHF. This chain joins TRBV28 and TRBJ1-5; unclear D gene. The length of the CDR3 is 14 residues. With 6 bases removed from V and 7 bases from J, the gap between germline ends came to 16 bases. Germline V gene sequence: CDR1 MDHEN, CDR2 SYDVKM. Drawing the rest from reference TRBV28 and TRBJ1-5, the complete variable domain is DVKVTQSSRYLVKRTGEKVFLECVQDMDHENMFWYRQDPGLGLRLIYFSYDVKMKEKGDIPEGYSVSREKKERFSLILESASTNQTSMYLCASRPPTGGQPQHFGDGTRLSIL.

V is TRBV11-2 and J is TRBJ2-3; TRBD2 aligns across 10 bases. Trimming removed 5 bases from V and 1 base from J; junction bases left unmatched: 6. Germline CDR1 is SGHAT and CDR2 is FQNNGV. The CDR3 contains 16 residues. CDR3 in amino acids: CASSQRTSGGTDTQYF. The CDR3 coding sequence is TGTGCCAGCAGCCAGCGGACTAGCGGTGGCACAGATACGCAGTATTTT. Complete variable domain (other parts from reference TRBV11-2 and TRBJ2-3): EAGVAQSPRYKIIEKRQSVAFWCNPISGHATLYWYQQILGQGPKLLIQFQNNGVVDDSQLPKDRFSAERLKGVDSTLKIQPAKLEDSAVYLCASSQRTSGGTDTQYFGPGTRLTVL.

This clonotype has a handful of counts. The chain employs TRBV9 and TRBJ2-2; 10 bases fit TRBD2. CDR1 SGDLS and CDR2 YYNGEE come from the germline V gene. Trimming removed 0 bases from V and 7 bases from J; junction bases left unmatched: 6. The CDR3 runs to 16 residues. The CDR3 reads CASSVASLAGVGELFF. The DNA of the CDR3 is TGTGCCAGCAGCGTAGCTTCGCTAGCGGGAGTCGGGGAGCTGTTTTTT. Filled out from reference TRBV9 and TRBJ2-2, the complete variable domain reads DSGVTQTPKHLITATGQRVTLRCSPRSGDLSVYWYQQSLDQGLQFLIQYYNGEERAKGNILERFSAQQFPDLHSELNLSSLELGDSALYFCASSVASLAGVGELFFGEGSRLTVL.

This clonotype was found a few times. The chain combines TRBV24-1 with TRBJ1-2; D is ambiguous. The CDR3 runs to 15 residues. Deletions cut 9 bases from V and 0 bases from J, with 16 bases between. Germline CDR1 reads KGHDR; CDR2 reads SFDVKD. The CDR3 is CATSDGPRTNYGYTF. Written as DNA, the CDR3 is TGTGCCACCTCGGATGGCCCTAGGACTAACTATGGCTACACCTTC.

The chain has TRBV5-6 and TRBJ2-1; TRBD1 might be the D (5 bases). Trimming stripped 0 bases from V and 6 bases from J, with 7 bases between. Germline V gene data show CDR1 as SGHDT and CDR2 as YYEEEE. This CDR3 has 13 residues. CDR3 sequence reads: CASSLGQRNEQFF. CDR3 nucleotide sequence: TGTGCCAGCAGCTTGGGACAGCGCAATGAGCAGTTCTTC.

This clonotype was observed at least ten times. The J gene is TRBJ2-5, the V gene TRBV29-1; D gene unclear. The CDR3 extends over 12 amino acids. Germline V gene data show CDR1 as SQVTM and CDR2 as ANQGSEA. V lost 4 bases and J lost 1, with 7 bases in between. The CDR3 region is CSVARPQETQYF. For the CDR3, the DNA is TGCAGCGTTGCCCGTCCCCAAGAGACCCAGTACTTC.

This clonotype was seen ten or more times. The chain is built from TRBV20-1 and TRBJ2-1, with 7 nucleotides matching TRBD2. There are 13 residues in the CDR3. Germline V gene sequence: CDR1 DFQATT, CDR2 SNEGSKA (reference sequence). The trim removed 5 bases at V and 7 bases at J, leaving 8 bases unmatched. CDR3 loop: CSASGPGGNEQFF. The CDR3 DNA reads TGCAGTGCTTCTGGGCCCGGGGGGAATGAGCAGTTCTTC.